This entry is about one T cell receptor beta chain. No cognate antigen has been identified for it. Base-call qualities are not available, and no considerably larger clone is one nucleotide away. Trimming leaves V shorter by 0 bases and J shorter by 4 bases, with the junction holding 10 bases beyond the gene matches. The CDR3 goes from the cysteine to the phenylalanine over 17 residues. Kept here is only the CDR3 DNA, which spans 51 bases and is read in frame from base 1. The method was the immunoSEQ multiplex PCR assay. RNA was extracted from all samples and reverse transcribed into cDNA, which served as template for TCR sequencing. First-strand cDNA was synthesized using SuperScript III with a 2:1 mix of oligo-dT and random hexamers. A synthetic immune receptor repertoire was used to assess amplification bias, and residual bias was removed computationally. The study's processing was this. Raw reads were preprocessed to remove errors, and CDR3 was defined according to IMGT conventions as the region from the conserved cysteine to phenylalanine. Clonality was calculated as 1 minus Shannon entropy normalized by log2 of the number of productive unique TCRs. CD4 or CD8 identity of scalp clones was inferred by cross-referencing scalp TCRbeta sequences with sorted blood CD4 and CD8 repertoires. Not all clones reach the TCRdb copy of this immuneACCESS table, which keeps in-frame sequences only. Checked studies attribute under half of the gap to unresolved V genes and leave the rest unexplained. The V and J calls and clone size were taken over from that table, and D and trimming were inferred from the DNA. The sample yields some 200,000 clones; roughly three fifths were counted once. The ten most abundant clones make up nearly 5% of the sample.

PBMCs were isolated by density centrifugation and stained for CD3, CD4 and CD8, after which CD4+ and CD8+ T cells were sorted on a FACSAria. Scalp biopsies and blood samples were provided by unaffected controls. This entry is derived from a study of CD8+ T cells in alopecia areata (dated by TCRdb to 2016 to 2018). Study-wide context: The study used high-throughput TCRbeta sequencing to examine T cell clonal expansion in alopecia areata, in both the C3H/HeJ mouse model and human patients. TCRbeta CDR3 regions were amplified by immunoSEQ multiplex PCR with 35 Vbeta forward and 13 Jbeta reverse primers. RNA came from the PAXgene miRNA kit for fixed scalp, the miRNeasy kit for PBMCs, and the RNeasy kit for mouse skin. Human TCRbeta sequencing covered scalp tissue and sorted CD4+ and CD8+ peripheral blood T cells from patchy and totalis/universalis alopecia areata patients and healthy controls. Scalp clonality was compared across normal scalp (n=4), patchy alopecia areata scalp (n=8), and alopecia totalis/universalis scalp (n=8). The study at large found these results: Compared with normal scalp, lesional scalp, particularly in alopecia totalis/universalis, had higher clonality and more expanded CD8+ clones, which suggests antigenic drive. Unlike mouse skin, which is dominated by gammadelta T cells, normal human skin has resident alphabeta T cells that are also sequenced, and this complicates analysis of the scalp TCR repertoire. Shared TCR sequences between patients were less evident than in mice, which may be partly attributable to HLA diversity in the patient population.

The specimen was CD8+ T cells sorted from blood. The TCR comes from a human donor in good health. The chain joins TRBV23-1 to TRBJ1-1, with 8 bases in between that match TRBD1. TRBV23-1 is placed among ORFs of uncertain function. The sequence in DNA is TGCGCCAGCAGTCAATCGGGGGAGACAGGGGTGATCACTGAAGCTTTCTTT. It is translated as CASSQSGETGVITEAFF.